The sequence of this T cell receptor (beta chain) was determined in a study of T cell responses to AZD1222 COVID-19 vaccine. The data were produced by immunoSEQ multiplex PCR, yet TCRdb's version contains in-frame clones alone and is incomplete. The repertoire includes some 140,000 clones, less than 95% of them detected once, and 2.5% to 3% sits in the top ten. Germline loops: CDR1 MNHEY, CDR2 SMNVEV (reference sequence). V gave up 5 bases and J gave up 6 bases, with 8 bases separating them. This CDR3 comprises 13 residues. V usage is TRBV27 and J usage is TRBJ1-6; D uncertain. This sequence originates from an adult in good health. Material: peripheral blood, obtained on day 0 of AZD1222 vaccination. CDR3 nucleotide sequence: TGTGCCAGCAGTCCGTCGCTTAATTCACCCCTCCACTTT. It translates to CASSPSLNSPLHF.